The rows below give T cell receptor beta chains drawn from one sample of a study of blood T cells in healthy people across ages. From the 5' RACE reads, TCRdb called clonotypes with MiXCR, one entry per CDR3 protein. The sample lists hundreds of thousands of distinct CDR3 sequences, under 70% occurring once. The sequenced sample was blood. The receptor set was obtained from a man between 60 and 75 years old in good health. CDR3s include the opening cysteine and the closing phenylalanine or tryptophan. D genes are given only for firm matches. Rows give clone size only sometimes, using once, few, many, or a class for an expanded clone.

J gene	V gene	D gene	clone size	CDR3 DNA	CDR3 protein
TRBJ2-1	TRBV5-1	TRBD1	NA	TGCGCCAGCAGCTCGAGACAGGGGATCTACAATGAGCAGTTCTTC	CASSSRQGIYNEQFF
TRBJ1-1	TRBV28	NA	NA	TGTGCCAGCATTTTTGGGAACACTGAAGCTTTCTTT	CASIFGNTEAFF
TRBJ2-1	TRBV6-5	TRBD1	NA	TGTGCCAGCACCGACAGGGCCAGGCAGTTCTTC	CASTDRARQFF
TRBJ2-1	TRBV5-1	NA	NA	TGCGCCAGCAGCTTGGCGACGGGGCCGGGTGAGCAGTTCTTC	CASSLATGPGEQFF
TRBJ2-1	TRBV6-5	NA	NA	TGTGCCAGCAGGCCGTTGAGGGGGGCTGACAATGAGCAGTTCTTC	CASRPLRGADNEQFF
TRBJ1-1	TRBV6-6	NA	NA	TGTGCCAGCAGTTACAGGGACCAAAGGGAAGCTTTCTTT	CASSYRDQREAFF
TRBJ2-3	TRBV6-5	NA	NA	TGTGCCAGCAGGGGGCCAGGGGGGGTTTCAGATACGCAGTATTTT	CASRGPGGVSDTQYF
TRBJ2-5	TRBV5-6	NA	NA	TGTGCCAGCAGCTGGGGACGTTTTTTTGGGCAGTACTTC	CASSWGRFFGQYF
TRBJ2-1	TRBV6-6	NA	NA	TGTGCCAGCAGTCCGGTGGATGAGCAGTTCTTC	CASSPVDEQFF
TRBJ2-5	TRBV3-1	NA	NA	TGTGCCAGCAGCCCGCCTGGCCTCTGGGAGACCCAGTACTTC	CASSPPGLWETQYF
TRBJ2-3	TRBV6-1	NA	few	TGTGCCAGCAGCGTACTAGGAAGTGGAGATACGCAGTATTTT	CASSVLGSGDTQYF
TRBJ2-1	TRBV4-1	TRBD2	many	TGCGCCAGCAGCCAAGTGGGTCTAGCGGGGGGGCCGAGTTTAGGCGATGAGCAGTTCTTC	CASSQVGLAGGPSLGDEQFF
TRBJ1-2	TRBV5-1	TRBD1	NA	TGCGCCAGCAGCCTCCATGGGGCAGGGGGCGATGGCTACACCTTC	CASSLHGAGGDGYTF
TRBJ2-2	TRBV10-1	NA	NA	TGCGCCAGCAGTGAGTCGGGAAGAACCGGGGAGCTGTTTTTT	CASSESGRTGELFF
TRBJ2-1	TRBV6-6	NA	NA	TGTGCCAGCAGTTCATCCAGGGGAGGTAATGAGCAGTTCTTC	CASSSSRGGNEQFF
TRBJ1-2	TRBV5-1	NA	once	TGCGCCAGCAGCTTGTCAGGGGCAGGAGCTAACTATGGCTACACCTTC	CASSLSGAGANYGYTF
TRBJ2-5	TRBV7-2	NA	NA	TGTGCCAGCAGCTGGCGCGGTCGCGCTGAGACCCAGTACTTC	CASSWRGRAETQYF